The clone carrying this T cell receptor beta chain has only a few counts. Antigen unknown. This sample was taken from a study of regulatory T cells in long-lasting Graves disease. Study outcomes and limitations: Patients with persistent Graves' had lower TCR diversity than newly diagnosed patients. The analysis examined peripheral blood only and excluded thyroid tissue.

As to time point: newly diagnosed GD, antithyroid drugs for less than 3 months. RNA from PBMCs was the source of the TCR library. Germline-derived CDR1 and CDR2 are MGHRA and YSYEKL. The ends were cut back, 5 bases at V and 5 bases at J, with 10 bases in the middle. The CDR3 sequence is 13 residues long. The TCR beta library used iRepertoire HTBI primers with Arm-PCR amplification of CDR3. TCRdb analysed the multiplex PCR reads with MiXCR anew, one entry per CDR3 protein. The sample shows about 360,000 distinct CDR3 sequences, roughly 17% of them seen only once. The same data also went into a second study, on T cells in Graves' hyperthyroidism and ophthalmopathy. That source adds: First-round RT-PCR with HTBI primers amplified the TCR CDR3 region. Most thyroid-expanded clonotypes above 0.001 were also found in blood.

This chain links TRBV4-1 with TRBJ1-5, with no clear D. The TCR was taken from a woman aged 18 to 35 with Graves disease. The material sequenced was peripheral blood mononuclear cells (PBMCs), taken at new diagnosis, from a patient treated with antithyroid drugs. This CDR3 reads CASSSLQDQPQHF. CDR3 coding DNA: TGCGCCAGCAGCTCCCTCCAGGATCAGCCCCAGCATTTT.